These 6 T cell receptor beta chains were sequenced from one sample in a study of blood T cell repertoires in COVID-19. TCRdb's table, derived via immunoSEQ multiplex PCR, lists solely in-frame clones and lacks some. The sample contains over 100,000 clones, approximately 78% of which appear only once. Sequencing used peripheral blood. Receptors were obtained from a man in his 70s with acute or convalescent COVID-19.

The V call is TRBV4-2, the J call TRBJ1-1; TRBD1 aligns across 7 bases. V lost 3 bases and J lost 1; bases outside the gene matches: 5. CDR1 is LGHNA and CDR2 is YNFKEQ in the germline V gene. This CDR3 has 15 residues. Written as DNA, the CDR3 is TGTGCCAGCAGCCATGCCGGGACAGAGAACACTGAAGCTTTCTTT. This encodes CASSHAGTENTEAFF.

The V call is TRBV2, the J call TRBJ1-4; D remains ambiguous. The germline gives CDR1 SNHLY, CDR2 FYNNEI. Trimming removed 3 bases at V and 9 bases at J, with 11 bases between. CDR3 length equals 13 residues. CDR3 DNA sequence: TGTGCCAGCAGTGAGTCAGGATGGAAAAAACTGTTTTTT. This encodes CASSESGWKKLFF. The complete variable domain, with remaining parts taken from reference TRBV2 and TRBJ1-4, reads EPEVTQTPSHQVTQMGQEVILRCVPISNHLYFYWYRQILGQKVEFLVSFYNNEISEKSEIFDDQFSVERPDGSNFTLKIRSTKLEDSAMYFCASSESGWKKLFFGSGTQLSVL.

The rearrangement links TRBV5-1 to TRBJ1-1; D gene unclear. The germline CDR1 and CDR2 sequences are SGHRS and YFSETQ. The length of the CDR3 is 13 residues. Trimming pared 5 bases from V and 3 bases from J, leaving 11 bases between. Written as DNA, the CDR3 is TGCGCCAGCAGGTCCTTCCGGGACACTGAAGCTTTCTTT. Translation gives CASRSFRDTEAFF.

This chain uses TRBV28 with TRBJ1-5; D is unclear. Germline V CDR1 and CDR2: MDHEN, SYDVKM. The CDR3 runs to 13 residues. Deletions cut 7 bases from V and 7 bases from J, with 14 bases between. CDR3 in amino acids: CASTLRGWQPQHF. In DNA, the CDR3 is TGTGCCAGCACCCTTCGGGGTTGGCAGCCCCAGCATTTT.

The genes are TRBV5-1 and TRBJ2-3, with 7 nucleotides matching TRBD1. The V and J ends lost 0 bases and 4 bases, in that order; junction bases with no gene match: 5. The CDR3 totals 15 residues. Germline V CDR1 and CDR2: SGHRS, YFSETQ. CDR3 sequence: CASSLAGTAPDTQYF. The CDR3 DNA is TGCGCCAGCAGCTTGGCCGGGACAGCACCAGATACGCAGTATTTT.

The chain uses TRBV12-3 or TRBV12-4 and TRBJ1-4, with TRBD1 as a possible D gene (5 bases). V was cut by 3 bases and J by 8 bases, with 10 bases left in between. The CDR3 has 13 amino acids. CDR3 sequence reads: CASSLWGGEKLFF. The DNA for the CDR3 is TGTGCCAGCAGTTTGTGGGGGGGGGAAAAACTGTTTTTT.